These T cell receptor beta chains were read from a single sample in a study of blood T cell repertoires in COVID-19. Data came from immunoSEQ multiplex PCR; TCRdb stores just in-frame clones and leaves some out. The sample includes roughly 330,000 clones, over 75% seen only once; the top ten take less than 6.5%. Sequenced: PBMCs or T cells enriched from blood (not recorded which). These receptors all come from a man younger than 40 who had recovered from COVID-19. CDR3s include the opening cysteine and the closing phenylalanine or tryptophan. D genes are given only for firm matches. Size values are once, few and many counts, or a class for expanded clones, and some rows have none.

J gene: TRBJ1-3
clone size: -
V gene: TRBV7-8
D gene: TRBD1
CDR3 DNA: TGTGCCAGCAGAACAGGGGGCGCTTCTGGAAACACCATATATTTT
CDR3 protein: CASRTGGASGNTIYF

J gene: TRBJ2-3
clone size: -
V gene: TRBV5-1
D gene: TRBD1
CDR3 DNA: TGCGCCAGCAGCTTCAAGACAGGGTACCCAGATACGCAGTATTTT
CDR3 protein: CASSFKTGYPDTQYF

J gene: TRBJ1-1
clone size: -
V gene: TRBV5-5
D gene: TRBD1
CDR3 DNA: TGTGCCAGCAGGAGGGACAGGGGTTTACCTGAAGCTTTCTTT
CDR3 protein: CASRRDRGLPEAFF

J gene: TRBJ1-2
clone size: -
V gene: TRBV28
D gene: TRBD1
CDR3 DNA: TGTGCCAGCAGTTTAGCCGGACAGGGGTATGGCTACACCTTC
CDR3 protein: CASSLAGQGYGYTF

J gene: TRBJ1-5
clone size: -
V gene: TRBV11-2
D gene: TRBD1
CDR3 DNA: TGTGCCAGCAGCCCAGGACAGGTCACTAGCAATCAGCCCCAGCATTTT
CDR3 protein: CASSPGQVTSNQPQHF

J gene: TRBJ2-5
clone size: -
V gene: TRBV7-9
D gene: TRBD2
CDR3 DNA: TGTGCCAGCAGCTCTAGCGGGGGGGAAGAGACCCAGTACTTC
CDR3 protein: CASSSSGGEETQYF

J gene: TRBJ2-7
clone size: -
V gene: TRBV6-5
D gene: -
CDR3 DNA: TGTGCCAGCAGTTGGACGGGAGAGCAGTACTTC
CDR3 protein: CASSWTGEQYF

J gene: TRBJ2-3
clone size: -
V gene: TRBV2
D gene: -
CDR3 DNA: TGTGCCAGCACTACGATTCGTTTCACAGATACGCAGTATTTT
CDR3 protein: CASTTIRFTDTQYF

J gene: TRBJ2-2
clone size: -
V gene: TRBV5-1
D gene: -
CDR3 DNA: TGCGCCAGCTCCACTGCCGGGAGACTAAACACCGGGGAGCTGTTTTTT
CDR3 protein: CASSTAGRLNTGELFF

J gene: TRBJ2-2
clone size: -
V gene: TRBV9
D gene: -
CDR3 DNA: TGTGCCAGCAGCAGTTACCTCTCGGAGGTGGACACCGGGGAGCTGTTTTTT
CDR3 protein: CASSSYLSEVDTGELFF

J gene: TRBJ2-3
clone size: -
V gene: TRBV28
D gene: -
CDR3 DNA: TGTGCCAGCAGTAGGACTTTCGAAACAGATACGCAGTATTTT
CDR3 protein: CASSRTFETDTQYF

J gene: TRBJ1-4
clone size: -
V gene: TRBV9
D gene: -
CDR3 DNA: TGTGCCAGCACGGGGGATACAACTAATGAAAAACTGTTTTTT
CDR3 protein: CASTGDTTNEKLFF

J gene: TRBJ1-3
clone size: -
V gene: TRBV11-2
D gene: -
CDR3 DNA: TGTGCCAGCAGAGACAGAACCGCCGGAAACACCATATATTTT
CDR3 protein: CASRDRTAGNTIYF

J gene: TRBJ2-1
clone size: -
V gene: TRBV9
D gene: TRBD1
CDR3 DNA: TGTGCCAGCAGCTCGGGACAGGGGTCTCTATTGAGCTCCTACAATGAGCAGTTCTTC
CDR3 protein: CASSSGQGSLLSSYNEQFF

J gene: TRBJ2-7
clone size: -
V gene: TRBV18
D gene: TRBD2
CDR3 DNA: TGTGCCAGCTCACCCATGACTAGCTTCAGCCACGAGCAGTACTTC
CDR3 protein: CASSPMTSFSHEQYF

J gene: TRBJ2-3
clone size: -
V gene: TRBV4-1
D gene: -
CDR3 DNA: TGCGCCAGCAGCCAAGTTCAGGGTGCAGATACGCAGTATTTT
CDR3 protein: CASSQVQGADTQYF

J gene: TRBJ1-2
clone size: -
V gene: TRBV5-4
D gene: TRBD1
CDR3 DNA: TGTGCCAGCAGCTTGAACAGGGGGCTCTACTATGGCTACACCTTC
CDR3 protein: CASSLNRGLYYGYTF

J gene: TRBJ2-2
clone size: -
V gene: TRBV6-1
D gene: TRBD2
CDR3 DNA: TGTGCCAGCAGTGGAGGGACTAGCGGTGACACCGGGGAGCTGTTTTTT
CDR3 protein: CASSGGTSGDTGELFF

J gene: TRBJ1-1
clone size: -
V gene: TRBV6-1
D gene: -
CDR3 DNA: TGTGCCAGCAGTGAACGGGGGGGTCGGACTGAAGCTTTCTTT
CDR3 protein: CASSERGGRTEAFF

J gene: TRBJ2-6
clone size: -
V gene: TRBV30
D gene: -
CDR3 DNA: TGTGCCTTTAGGGGCATCCCCTCTGGGGCCAACGTCCTGACTTTC
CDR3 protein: CAFRGIPSGANVLTF

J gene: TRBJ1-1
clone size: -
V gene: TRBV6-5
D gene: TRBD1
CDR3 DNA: TGTGCCAGCTACAGGGGGCTAAACACTGAAGCTTTCTTT
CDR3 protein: CASYRGLNTEAFF

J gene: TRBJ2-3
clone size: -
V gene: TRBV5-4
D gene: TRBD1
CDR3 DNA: TGTGCCAGCAGCCCTACAGGGGGGAGCACAGATACGCAGTATTTT
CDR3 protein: CASSPTGGSTDTQYF

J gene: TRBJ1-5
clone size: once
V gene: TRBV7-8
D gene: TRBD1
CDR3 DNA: TGTGCCAGCACCGACAGGGGTGGCAATCAGCCCCAGCATTTT
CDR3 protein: CASTDRGGNQPQHF

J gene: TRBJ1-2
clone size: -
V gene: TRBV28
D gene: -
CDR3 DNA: TGTGCCAGCAGTACACCTTCCGACCCCTCGACAGGCTACACCTTC
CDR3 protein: CASSTPSDPSTGYTF

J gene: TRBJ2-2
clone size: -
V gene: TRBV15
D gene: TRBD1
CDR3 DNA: TGTGCCACCAGCAGAGATTTAGGGGGCGAGCTGTTTTTT
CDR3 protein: CATSRDLGGELFF

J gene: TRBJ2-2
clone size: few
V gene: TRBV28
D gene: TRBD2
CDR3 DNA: TGTGCCAGCATCCCCGGGGGGGCGAACACCGGGGAGCTGTTTTTT
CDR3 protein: CASIPGGANTGELFF

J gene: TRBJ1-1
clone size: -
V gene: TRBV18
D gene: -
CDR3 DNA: TGTGCCAGCTCCCCCAGGGGGAACACTGAAGCTTTCTTT
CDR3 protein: CASSPRGNTEAFF

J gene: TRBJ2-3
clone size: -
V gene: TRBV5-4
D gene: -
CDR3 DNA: TGTGCCAGCAGCTTGGCCCCCGGGACTACAGATACGCAGTATTTT
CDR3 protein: CASSLAPGTTDTQYF

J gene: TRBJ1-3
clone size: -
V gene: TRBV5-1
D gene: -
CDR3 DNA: TGCGCCAGCAGCTTATTGGAACAGAAGGCTGGAAACACCATATATTTT
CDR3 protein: CASSLLEQKAGNTIYF

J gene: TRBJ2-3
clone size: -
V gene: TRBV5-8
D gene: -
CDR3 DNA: TGTGCCAGCAGCTTGGAGGGGATGTTAGATACGCAGTATTTT
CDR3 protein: CASSLEGMLDTQYF

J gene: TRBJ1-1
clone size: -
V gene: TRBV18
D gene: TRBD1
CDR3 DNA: TGTGCCAGCTCACCACCGTCCGGACAGGGGGCACGGAACACTGAAGCTTTCTTT
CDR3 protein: CASSPPSGQGARNTEAFF

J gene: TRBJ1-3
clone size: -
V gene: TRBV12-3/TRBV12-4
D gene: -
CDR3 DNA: TGTGCCAGCAGTTTTATCTACGGAAACACCATATATTTT
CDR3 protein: CASSFIYGNTIYF

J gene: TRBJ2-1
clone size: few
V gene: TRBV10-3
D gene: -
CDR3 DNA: TGTGCCATCAGTACCACCCGCGGGGACCCGCAGTTCTTC
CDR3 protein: CAISTTRGDPQFF

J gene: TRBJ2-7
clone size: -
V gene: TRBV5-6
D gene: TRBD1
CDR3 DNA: TGTGCCAGCAGCTCCCGGGACAGGGGGATTATGGACGAGCAGTACTTC
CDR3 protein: CASSSRDRGIMDEQYF

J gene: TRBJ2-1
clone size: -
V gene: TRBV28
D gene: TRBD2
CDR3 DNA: TGTGCCAGCAGTCCTATCCTAGCGGGGGGGTCCAATGAGCAGTTCTTC
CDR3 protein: CASSPILAGGSNEQFF

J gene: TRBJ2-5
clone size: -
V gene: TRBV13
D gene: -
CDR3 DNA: TGTGCCAGCAGCCTAACCCCGACTGAGGCGGGTGAGACCCAGTACTTC
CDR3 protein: CASSLTPTEAGETQYF

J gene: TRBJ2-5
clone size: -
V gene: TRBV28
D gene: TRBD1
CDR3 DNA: TGTGCCAGCAGCACCCCAGGGGGCGGCGAGACCCAGTACTTC
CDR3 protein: CASSTPGGGETQYF